A single sample is the source of the 8 T cell receptor beta chains below, sequenced in a study of OX40 agonist ivuxolimab in advanced cancers. Measured with immunoSEQ multiplex PCR; TCRdb has only the in-frame clones, and not every one. The data hold tens of thousands of clones, with 70% to 90% observed a single time. Material: CD4+ or CD8+ T cells sorted from blood, obtained in a trial of the OX40 agonist ivuxolimab. The receptors derive from an adult with an advanced solid tumor such as melanoma, head and neck, liver or kidney cancer.

The chain couples TRBV9 to TRBJ2-3; no clear D gene. Germline assignment: CDR1 SGDLS and CDR2 YYNGEE. V was pared by 0 bases and J by 2 bases, with 10 bases between. This CDR3 contains 15 residues. The CDR3 nucleotides are TGTGCCAGCAGCGTAGGGTCGGGTATCACAGATACGCAGTATTTT. The encoded protein is CASSVGSGITDTQYF.

The J gene is TRBJ2-5, the V gene TRBV7-9; the D is unclear. The V end lost 6 bases, the J end lost 5 bases, and 13 bases lay between the germline ends. Germline V lookup: CDR1 SEHNR, CDR2 FQNEAQ (reference sequence). The CDR3 is 13 residues long. The CDR3 protein is CASSPYLTETQYF. In DNA form, the CDR3 reads TGTGCCAGCAGTCCGTATTTGACGGAGACCCAGTACTTC.

The J gene is TRBJ1-3, the V gene TRBV7-9; TRBD1 might be the D (6 bases). Trimming shortened V by 1 base and J by 0 bases, and 10 bases separated the two germline ends. The CDR3 extends over 16 amino acids. Per germline, CDR1 SEHNR and CDR2 FQNEAQ (reference sequence). CDR3 loop: CASSLGQVYSGNTIYF. The CDR3 nucleotides read TGTGCCAGCAGCTTAGGACAGGTTTACTCTGGAAACACCATATATTTT.

This clone came up a few times. The V call is TRBV5-8, the J call TRBJ2-1; D is undetermined. CDR1 SGHTS and CDR2 YDEGEE come from the germline V gene. Trimming took off 6 bases at V and 3 bases at J, with 10 bases between the two ends. The CDR3 runs 13 residues. The CDR3 spells CASTQDFYNEQFF. In nucleotides, the CDR3 is TGTGCCAGCACCCAGGATTTCTACAATGAGCAGTTCTTC.

The chain is built from TRBV23-1 and TRBJ2-6; no definite D call. TRBV23-1 is classed as an ORF, of uncertain function. CDR3 length equals 18 residues. The V end lost 4 bases, the J end lost 5 bases, and 21 bases lay between the germline ends. The CDR3 DNA reads as TGCGCCAGCAGTCGTGTGGTTACGCAACAAAGTCGGGCCAACGTCCTGACTTTC. It specifies CASSRVVTQQSRANVLTF.

The CDR3 nucleotides are TGCGCCAGCAGCCAAGATCGGGATAGCAGCTCCTACGAGCAGTACTTC. This encodes CASSQDRDSSSYEQYF. The chain links TRBV4-1 to TRBJ2-7; TRBD2 is a possible D gene (5 bases). This CDR3 has 16 amino acids. Germline-derived CDR1 and CDR2 are MGHRA and YSYEKL. V shed 0 bases and J shed 0 bases, with 12 bases lying between them.

The chain links TRBV5-1 to TRBJ2-1; the D is unclear. Trimming stripped 4 bases from V and 4 bases from J, with 9 bases between. This CDR3 is 13 amino acids long. From germline, CDR1 is SGHRS and CDR2 YFSETQ. The CDR3 sequence is CASSPDIYNEQFF. The CDR3, as DNA: TGCGCCAGCAGCCCTGACATATACAATGAGCAGTTCTTC.

The chain combines TRBV7-9 with TRBJ1-3; maybe TRBD1 (5 bases). In germline, CDR1 is SEHNR, CDR2 FQNEAQ (reference sequence). This CDR3 has 19 amino acids. The V end lost 3 bases, the J end lost 1 base, and 22 bases lay between the germline ends. The CDR3 sequence: CASSLEAFYRKNSGNTIYF. In DNA, the CDR3 is TGTGCCAGCAGCTTGGAGGCGTTTTACAGGAAGAATTCTGGAAACACCATATATTTT. The variable domain in full, with the rest retrieved from reference TRBV7-9 and TRBJ1-3, is DTGVSQNPRHKITKRGQNVTFRCDPISEHNRLYWYRQTLGQGPEFLTYFQNEAQLEKSRLLSDRFSAERPKGSFSTLEIQRTEQGDSAMYLCASSLEAFYRKNSGNTIYFGEGSWLTVV.